What follows are 21 T cell receptor beta chains derived from one specimen sequenced in a study of cytomegalovirus exposure and HLA in healthy donors. Assay used: immunoSEQ multiplex PCR; TCRdb lists only in-frame clones, some missing. The data contain 100,000 to 150,000 clones, 89% of them seen just once; the ten biggest clones take up about 1.1%. The sequenced sample consisted of PBMCs. The receptors come from a young woman in good health and CMV-seronegative.

The chain employs TRBV25-1 and TRBJ2-2; TRBD2 might be the D (6 bases). Trimming cost V 8 bases and J 4 bases, with 17 bases left between them. The CDR3 extends over 15 amino acids. The germline CDR1 and CDR2 sequences are MGHDK and SYGVNS. The CDR3 region is CASPLRDMGTGELFF. The CDR3 DNA reads as TGTGCCAGCCCCTTGCGGGATATGGGCACCGGGGAGCTGTTTTTT.

The gene calls are TRBV2 and TRBJ2-3, with 9 bases matching TRBD2. The ends lost 3 bases at V and 2 bases at J; junction bases unmatched: 6. Germline assignment: CDR1 SNHLY and CDR2 FYNNEI. This CDR3 comprises 16 residues. The CDR3 sequence: CASSDLQRGDTDTQYF. In DNA, the CDR3 is TGTGCCAGCAGTGATCTTCAGCGGGGGGACACAGATACGCAGTATTTT.

The rearrangement joins TRBV5-1 to TRBJ1-6, with D possibly TRBD1 on 6 matching bases. This CDR3 contains 15 residues. Trimming pared 4 bases from V and 10 bases from J, leaving 18 bases between. The germline CDR1 and CDR2 sequences are SGHRS and YFSETQ. CDR3 loop: CASSRGTGQGSPLHF. The DNA of the CDR3 is TGCGCCAGCAGCAGAGGCACAGGGCAAGGATCACCCCTCCACTTT.

This sequence joins TRBV28 and TRBJ2-7; possibly TRBD2 for D (6 bases). The V end was cut by 7 bases, the J end by 3 bases, with 13 bases between. Germline assignment: CDR1 MDHEN and CDR2 SYDVKM. The CDR3 length is 13 residues. The chain's CDR3 is CASISGDSYEQYF. CDR3 coding DNA: TGTGCCAGCATTTCGGGGGATAGCTACGAGCAGTACTTC. Complete variable domain (other parts from reference TRBV28 and TRBJ2-7): DVKVTQSSRYLVKRTGEKVFLECVQDMDHENMFWYRQDPGLGLRLIYFSYDVKMKEKGDIPEGYSVSREKKERFSLILESASTNQTSMYLCASISGDSYEQYFGPGTRLTVT.

This sequence joins TRBV28 and TRBJ2-7, with a weak D call TRBD2 (6 bases). The length of the CDR3 is 15 residues. Per germline, CDR1 MDHEN and CDR2 SYDVKM. Trimming removed 5 bases at V and 5 bases at J, with 19 bases between. The CDR3 is CASSGRLERTHEQYF. The DNA for the CDR3 is TGTGCCAGCAGTGGACGACTAGAGCGTACCCACGAGCAGTACTTC.

In its sample, this clone was seen a few times. This chain's CDR3 is CASSLGWGAYNSPLHF. CDR3 nucleotides: TGTGCCAGCAGCCTTGGTTGGGGAGCCTATAATTCACCCCTCCACTTT. The J gene is TRBJ1-6, the V gene TRBV5-6; D gene ambiguous. Germline V lookup: CDR1 SGHDT, CDR2 YYEEEE. CDR3 length equals 16 residues. The V end was cut by 4 bases, the J end by 2 bases, with 13 bases between.

The V and J genes are TRBV28 and TRBJ2-7; 9 nucleotides match TRBD1. V was pared by 10 bases and J by 5 bases, with 12 bases of the junction left unmatched. The CDR3 spans 14 residues. Germline V lookup: CDR1 MDHEN, CDR2 SYDVKM. CDR3 bases: TGTGCCACCACAGGGGGCGTGATAAGCAACGAGCAGTACTTC. It specifies CATTGGVISNEQYF.

The V call is TRBV10-2, the J call TRBJ1-1; tentative D call: TRBD1 (6 bases). The CDR3 sequence is 13 residues long. V lost 8 bases to trimming and J lost 3 bases, with 13 bases between them. Per germline, CDR1 WSHSY and CDR2 SAAADI. For the CDR3, the DNA is TGCGCCAGCCAGGACAGTACCCACACTGAAGCTTTCTTT. It yields the protein CASQDSTHTEAFF.

This chain links TRBV7-8 with TRBJ1-2; 11 nucleotides match TRBD1. CDR3 length: 15 amino acids. After removal of 3 bases from V and 8 bases from J, the junction contained 8 bases not matched to a gene. In germline, CDR1 is SGHVS, CDR2 FQNEAQ. CDR3 sequence (DNA): TGTGCCAGCAGCTTGGAGGACAGGGGGCTAAAAGGCTACACCTTC. Encoded protein: CASSLEDRGLKGYTF. Full variable domain (rest looked up from reference TRBV7-8 and TRBJ1-2): GAGVSQSPRYKVAKRGQDVALRCDPISGHVSLFWYQQALGQGPEFLTYFQNEAQLDKSGLPSDRFFAERPEGSVSTLKIQRTQQEDSAVYLCASSLEDRGLKGYTFGSGTRLTVV.

The genes are TRBV19 and TRBJ2-2, with a possible D match to TRBD2 (5 bases). In germline, CDR1 is LNHDA, CDR2 SQIVND (reference sequence). With 5 bases removed from V and 7 bases from J, the gap between germline ends came to 11 bases. The CDR3 runs to 13 residues. CDR3 amino acids: CASSLGLLGELFF. The CDR3 bases are TGTGCCAGTAGTCTTGGACTCCTCGGGGAGCTGTTTTTT.

The V gene is TRBV28, the J gene TRBJ1-3; weak D call: TRBD1 (5 bases). The V and J ends lost 8 bases and 6 bases respectively, with 14 bases between them. Germline V lookup: CDR1 MDHEN, CDR2 SYDVKM. This CDR3 is 13 amino acids long. The CDR3 bases are TGTGCCAGCGGTCCCGGGACTTCAAACACCATATATTTT. Its protein is CASGPGTSNTIYF.

This clone appeared once. The genes are TRBV2 and TRBJ1-2; no clear D. CDR1 SNHLY and CDR2 FYNNEI come from the germline V gene. Trimming cost V 8 bases and J 0 bases, with 7 bases left between them. The CDR3 is made up of 12 amino acids. CDR3 DNA sequence: TGTGCCAGCCCAGATTCTAACTATGGCTACACCTTC. This sequence encodes CASPDSNYGYTF.

The chain joins TRBV12-2 to TRBJ2-1; the D segment call TRBD2 is taken from the table without a DNA check. TRBV12-2 counts as a pseudogene. The CDR3 is 18 amino acids. The CDR3 region is CASRLECPPIGGYNEQFF. CDR3 nucleotides: TGTGCAAGTCGCTTAGAGTGTCCCCCTATCGGCGGCTACAATGAGCAGTTCTTC.

The rearrangement uses TRBV18 and TRBJ2-7, with TRBD2 identical over 7 bases. The CDR3 spans 15 residues. The trim removed 2 bases at V and 0 bases at J, leaving 4 bases unmatched. Germline CDR1 KGHSH, CDR2 LQKENI. The CDR3 protein is CASSPSRGTSYEQYF. The CDR3 bases are TGTGCCAGCTCACCATCGCGGGGGACCTCCTACGAGCAGTACTTC.

CDR3: CARDGATPNSGNTIYF. The CDR3 DNA follows: TGCGCCAGAGACGGAGCAACACCCAATTCTGGAAACACCATATATTTT. The chain employs TRBV23-1 and TRBJ1-3; D is ambiguous. TRBV23-1 has ORF status, its function being uncertain. The CDR3 consists of 16 residues. V lost 9 bases to trimming and J lost 1 base, with 19 bases between them.

V gene TRBV5-1 combines with J gene TRBJ2-3; 9 bases fit TRBD2. CDR1 and CDR2 (germline): SGHRS, YFSETQ. With 4 bases clipped from V and 4 bases from J, the junction kept 7 bases outside the gene matches. This CDR3 is built from 15 residues. The CDR3 nucleotides read TGCGCCAGCAGCCCCGAAATAGCGGGAGCAGATACGCAGTATTTT. Translation gives CASSPEIAGADTQYF.

The rearrangement links TRBV6-1 to TRBJ2-1, with a possible D match to TRBD1 (6 bases). Germline V CDR1 and CDR2: MNHNS, SASEGT. V was cut by 5 bases and J by 0 bases, with 11 bases left in between. This CDR3 has 15 amino acids. CDR3 DNA: TGTGCCAGCAGTAAAAACAGGGACTCCTACAATGAGCAGTTCTTC. This gives the protein CASSKNRDSYNEQFF.

This chain links TRBV28 with TRBJ1-3, with D perhaps TRBD1 (5 bases). The CDR3 covers 18 residues. Germline CDR1 reads MDHEN; CDR2 reads SYDVKM. Deletions cut 2 bases from V and 0 bases from J, with 17 bases between. The CDR3 loop reads CASSLRNNRLLSGNTIYF. The CDR3 DNA is TGTGCCAGCAGTTTACGCAATAACAGGCTTCTCTCTGGAAACACCATATATTTT.

The chain links TRBV29-1 to TRBJ1-4; TRBD1 matches 9 bases. CDR3 length: 14 residues. V was clipped by 5 bases and J by 6 bases; unmatched bases: 7. Looked up from germline, CDR1 is SQVTM and CDR2 is ANQGSEA. This CDR3 is CSVFPGQGDEKLFF. The CDR3 nucleotides read TGCAGCGTTTTTCCGGGACAGGGCGATGAAAAACTGTTTTTT.

This chain links TRBV21-1 with TRBJ2-7; TRBD2, as called in the table, went unchecked against the DNA. TRBV21-1 is a listed pseudogene. The CDR3 runs to 13 residues. CDR3 bases: TGTGCCAGCAGGCGGCGGTCCGGTTACGAGCAGTACGTC. It yields the protein CASRRRSGYEQYV.

In DNA, the CDR3 is TGCAGCGTTGTAGACAGGGGGTTCCCTCCTAACTATGGCTACACCTTC. It is translated as CSVVDRGFPPNYGYTF. The chain carries TRBV29-1 and TRBJ1-2, with 9 bases that match TRBD1. The CDR3 totals 16 residues. Germline CDR1 is SQVTM and CDR2 is ANQGSEA. V lost 4 bases and J lost 0; bases outside the gene matches: 9. The full variable domain, rest sourced from reference TRBV29-1 and TRBJ1-2, is SAVISQKPSRDICQRGTSLTIQCQVDSQVTMMFWYRQQPGQSLTLIATANQGSEATYESGFVIDKFPISRPNLTFSTLTVSNMSPEDSSIYLCSVVDRGFPPNYGYTFGSGTRLTVV.